What follows are 27 T cell receptor beta chains derived from one specimen sequenced in a study of OX40 agonist ivuxolimab in advanced cancers. The protocol was immunoSEQ multiplex PCR, while the TCRdb copy is restricted to in-frame clones and leaves out a portion. The table lists 8,500 to 14,000 clones, around four fifths of them singletons. The sequences come from CD4+ or CD8+ T cells sorted from blood, collected in a trial of the OX40 agonist ivuxolimab. These receptors came from an adult with an advanced solid tumor such as melanoma, head and neck, liver or kidney cancer.

This clone appeared a few times. The chain recombines TRBV7-9 with TRBJ1-2, with TRBD1 as a possible D gene (6 bases). Germline V gives CDR1 SEHNR, CDR2 FQNEAQ (reference sequence). Between the trimmed V and J ends, which lost 5 bases and 4 bases, there was a span of 17 bases. This CDR3 comprises 15 residues. CDR3 sequence reads: CASSNQAGARYGYTF. The CDR3 DNA reads as TGTGCCAGCAGCAACCAGGCGGGGGCACGCTATGGCTACACCTTC.

This sequence joins TRBV11-2 and TRBJ2-5; TRBD2 is a possible D gene (6 bases). With the DNA end fitting TRBJ2-7 better, the J assignment may be wrong. Germline values: CDR1 SGHAT, CDR2 FQNNGV. CDR3 length equals 16 residues. The CDR3 DNA sequence: TGTGCCAGCAGCTTAGGGGCAGGGCGGGACGCCTACGAGCAGTACTTC. Amino acid sequence: CASSLGAGRDAYEQYF.

The rearrangement joins TRBV30 to TRBJ1-6; the D is unclear. From germline, CDR1 is GTSNPN and CDR2 SVGIG (reference sequence). Trimming cost V 5 bases and J 0 bases, with 11 bases left between them. The CDR3 totals 15 residues. The CDR3 here is CAWDTEASYNSPLHF. CDR3 sequence (DNA): TGTGCCTGGGACACGGAGGCCTCCTATAATTCACCCCTCCACTTT.

The gene calls are TRBV11-2 and TRBJ2-5, with D possibly TRBD2 on 5 matching bases. The V gene lost 1 base and the J gene lost 7 bases, with 19 bases spanning the gap. This CDR3 spans 16 amino acids. Germline V gives CDR1 SGHAT, CDR2 FQNNGV. In DNA, the CDR3 is TGTGCCAGCAGCTTAGGGCGGCTCGGACTTTTGCGGACCCAGTACTTC. This encodes CASSLGRLGLLRTQYF. Looking up the rest from reference TRBV11-2 and TRBJ2-5 gives the full variable domain: EAGVAQSPRYKIIEKRQSVAFWCNPISGHATLYWYQQILGQGPKLLIQFQNNGVVDDSQLPKDRFSAERLKGVDSTLKIQPAKLEDSAVYLCASSLGRLGLLRTQYFGPGTRLLVL.

V is TRBV6-5 and J is TRBJ2-5, with 10 bases identical to TRBD2. Germline V gene sequence: CDR1 MNHEY, CDR2 SVGAGI. With 2 bases clipped from V and 5 bases from J, the junction kept 8 bases outside the gene matches. The CDR3 extends over 16 amino acids. The CDR3 reads CASSYLASGRGETQYF. CDR3 coding DNA: TGTGCCAGCAGTTACCTAGCGAGCGGGAGGGGGGAGACCCAGTACTTC.

The chain recombines TRBV9 with TRBJ2-7, with a possible D match to TRBD2 (6 bases). Germline assignment: CDR1 SGDLS and CDR2 YYNGEE. Trimming removed 4 bases from V and 4 bases from J, with 12 bases in between. The CDR3 is 13 residues long. This CDR3 is CASSRDSIYEQYF. The CDR3 region has the DNA TGTGCCAGCAGCCGGGACTCAATATACGAGCAGTACTTC.

In this sample, this clone turned up once. The rearrangement uses TRBV2 and TRBJ1-1; D is ambiguous. The CDR3 is made up of 13 amino acids. Germline CDR1 is SNHLY and CDR2 is FYNNEI. Trimming removed 8 bases at V and 1 base at J, with 11 bases between. In nucleotides, the CDR3 is TGTGCCAGCTTAACGGGGTGGAACACTGAAGCTTTCTTT. The encoded protein is CASLTGWNTEAFF.

This chain connects TRBV27 to TRBJ2-5, with TRBD2 matching 12 bases. Germline V gene lookup returns CDR1 MNHEY and CDR2 SMNVEV (reference sequence). Trimming removed 6 bases from V and 2 bases from J; junction bases left unmatched: 10. The CDR3 has 17 amino acids. The CDR3 reads CASSQTGLAGLQETQYF. In nucleotides, the CDR3 is TGTGCCAGCAGCCAAACAGGACTAGCGGGGCTACAAGAGACCCAGTACTTC.

This clone has more than one count but fewer than ten. The chain links TRBV2 to TRBJ2-2; D is possibly TRBD1 or TRBD2 (5 bases each). Germline loops: CDR1 SNHLY, CDR2 FYNNEI. Trimming removed 8 bases at V and 2 bases at J, with 9 bases between. The CDR3 covers 13 residues. CDR3 residues: CASQGTNTGELFF. In nucleotides, the CDR3 is TGTGCCAGCCAAGGGACCAACACCGGGGAGCTGTTTTTT.

This clone was observed a handful of times. The chain combines TRBV19 with TRBJ2-1; 11 nucleotides align to TRBD2. Germline V CDR1 and CDR2: LNHDA, SQIVND (reference sequence). V shed 9 bases, J shed 3 bases, and the junction held 4 bases outside the gene matches. This CDR3 region has 14 residues. The CDR3 loop is CASQTSGSYNEQFF. In DNA form, the CDR3 reads TGTGCCAGCCAAACTAGCGGGAGCTACAATGAGCAGTTCTTC.

In DNA form, the CDR3 reads TGTGCCAGCAGCTTACGCGGGAGCTCCTACAATGAGCAGTTCTTC. Residues: CASSLRGSSYNEQFF. The V and J genes are TRBV5-4 and TRBJ2-1; 7 bases map to TRBD2. V trimming: 2 bases; J trimming: 0 bases; junction bases outside the gene matches: 2. Germline CDR1 reads SGHNT; CDR2 reads YYREEE (reference sequence). There are 15 residues in the CDR3.

The gene calls are TRBV9 and TRBJ2-1, with 9 positions matching TRBD2. The CDR3 spans 15 residues. V was clipped by 2 bases and J by 4 bases; unmatched bases: 4. Germline V gene sequence: CDR1 SGDLS, CDR2 YYNGEE. The DNA of the CDR3 is TGTGCCAGCAGCGTTGGCGGGAGGGGATACAATGAGCAGTTCTTC. It specifies CASSVGGRGYNEQFF. Full variable domain (rest looked up from reference TRBV9 and TRBJ2-1): DSGVTQTPKHLITATGQRVTLRCSPRSGDLSVYWYQQSLDQGLQFLIQYYNGEERAKGNILERFSAQQFPDLHSELNLSSLELGDSALYFCASSVGGRGYNEQFFGPGTRLTVL.

The chain couples TRBV6-5 to TRBJ2-1, with 7 bases lining up with TRBD2. The CDR3 spans 14 residues. Trimming took 2 bases from V and 7 from J; bases not matched to a gene: 5. CDR1 and CDR2 (germline): MNHEY, SVGAGI. CDR3 loop: CASSYAGEGNEQFF. CDR3 bases: TGTGCCAGCAGTTACGCGGGAGAAGGGAATGAGCAGTTCTTC.

With regard to this clone: A far larger clone is one nucleotide away, so this likely arose from a read error. This sequence joins TRBV6-9 and TRBJ2-1, with D possibly matching TRBD1 (8 bases). Germline CDR1 MNHGY, CDR2 SVAAGI. The CDR3 spans 15 residues. Between the trimmed V and J ends, which lost 5 bases and 10 bases, there was a span of 21 bases. This CDR3 reads CASSDVTGGGNEQFF. The CDR3 nucleotides read TGTGCCAGCAGTGACGTAACAGGGGGGGGCAACGAGCAGTTCTTC.

V gene TRBV27 combines with J gene TRBJ2-5, with a possible D match to TRBD2 (6 bases). V lost 3 bases and J lost 2, with 7 bases in between. From germline, CDR1 is MNHEY and CDR2 SMNVEV (reference sequence). The CDR3 consists of 13 residues. DNA for the CDR3: TGTGCCAGCAGTTTTAGCGGACAAGAGACCCAGTACTTC. Amino acid sequence: CASSFSGQETQYF.

The chain joins TRBV18 to TRBJ2-6, with 10 bases fitting TRBD2. Germline trimming cut 1 base from V and 0 bases from J; bases unmatched to any gene: 3. Germline CDR1 KGHSH, CDR2 LQKENI. The CDR3 contains 18 residues. CDR3 DNA: TGTGCCAGCTCACCACGGGCTAGCGGGAGCTCTGGGGCCAACGTCCTGACTTTC. Encoded protein: CASSPRASGSSGANVLTF.

The chain has TRBV6-5 and TRBJ1-2; D is undetermined. This CDR3 comprises 12 residues. The germline CDR1 and CDR2 sequences are MNHEY and SVGAGI. The germline V and J ends were trimmed by 6 bases and 5 bases, with 10 bases remaining between them. CDR3 residues: CASSNMDYGYTF. CDR3 in DNA: TGTGCCAGCAGCAACATGGATTATGGCTACACCTTC.

The DNA for the CDR3 is TGTGCCGTGCCGGCCGGGCACGAGCAGTACTTC. Translating gives CAVPAGHEQYF. The chain is built from TRBV6-1 and TRBJ2-7; D not resolved. V was shortened by 11 bases and J by 5 bases, with 13 bases between the two germline ends. Germline CDR1 is MNHNS and CDR2 is SASEGT. The CDR3 runs 11 residues.

The chain carries TRBV6-1 and TRBJ2-1; D is uncertain. V was shortened by 0 bases and J by 9 bases, with 15 bases between the two germline ends. From germline, CDR1 is MNHNS and CDR2 SASEGT. The CDR3 contains 15 residues. The CDR3 loop is CASSEAGRFSPEQFF. CDR3 bases: TGTGCCAGCAGTGAAGCAGGGCGGTTCAGTCCTGAGCAGTTCTTC.

The chain employs TRBV27 and TRBJ2-3, with D perhaps TRBD2 (6 bases). V was trimmed by 8 bases and J by 7 bases, leaving 13 bases between them. This CDR3 contains 12 residues. Germline V gene lookup returns CDR1 MNHEY and CDR2 SMNVEV (reference sequence). The CDR3 sequence: CASAGGAYTQYF. CDR3 nucleotide sequence: TGTGCCAGCGCCGGAGGGGCATATACGCAGTATTTT.

This clone was found once. The chain joins TRBV9 to TRBJ1-1, with D unresolved. Trimming took 2 bases from V and 6 from J, leaving 14 bases between them. The CDR3 spans 14 residues. Germline V gene sequence: CDR1 SGDLS, CDR2 YYNGEE. The CDR3 DNA is TGTGCCAGCAGCGTGGGAATGGAACGGGCTGAAGCTTTCTTT. Translating gives CASSVGMERAEAFF.

This chain links TRBV18 with TRBJ2-2; maybe TRBD1 (6 bases). This CDR3 is 15 amino acids long. CDR1 KGHSH and CDR2 LQKENI come from the germline V gene. V was trimmed by 3 bases and J by 4 bases, leaving 12 bases between them. Written as DNA, the CDR3 is TGTGCCAGCTCACCCGAGGACAGTTCCACCGGGGAGCTGTTTTTT. Protein sequence: CASSPEDSSTGELFF.

V usage is TRBV9 and J usage is TRBJ1-2; 9 bases are a match to TRBD1. CDR3 length: 15 amino acids. The germline gives CDR1 SGDLS, CDR2 YYNGEE. Losses at the gene ends were 3 bases for V and 13 bases for J; bases not matched to a gene: 16. CDR3 nucleotides: TGTGCCAGCAGCGCCTGGACAGGGGATAAGCAGGGGATCACCTTC. Amino acid sequence: CASSAWTGDKQGITF.

The chain links TRBV27 to TRBJ2-3, with 10 positions matching TRBD2. The CDR3 loop spans 16 amino acids. Germline-derived CDR1 and CDR2 are MNHEY and SMNVEV (reference sequence). V gave up 4 bases and J gave up 5 bases; unmatched junction bases: 9. In DNA form, the CDR3 reads TGTGCCAGCAGTTCCCTATCTAGCGGGAGTATAGATACGCAGTATTTT. It encodes CASSSLSSGSIDTQYF.

This clone came up once. Sequence at one end of the junction differs from germline and may be a read error. The chain recombines TRBV6-1 with TRBJ2-1, with 13 bases fitting TRBD2. There are 15 residues in the CDR3. CDR1 is MNHNS, CDR2 SASEGT, per germline. The CDR3 spells CASSEPGLAGNEQLF. The CDR3 DNA follows: TGTGCCAGCAGTGAACCGGGACTAGCGGGAAATGAGCAGCTCTTC.

This clone is medium-sized. This chain connects TRBV4-1 to TRBJ1-4; no clear D gene. Germline V gives CDR1 MGHRA, CDR2 YSYEKL. V was pared by 0 bases and J by 6 bases, with 14 bases between. This CDR3 has 16 residues. CDR3 region: CASSQDLDLGYEKLFF. CDR3 nucleotides: TGCGCCAGCAGCCAAGATTTGGATTTGGGTTATGAAAAACTGTTTTTT.

The V call is TRBV2, the J call TRBJ2-3; D tentatively reads TRBD1 or TRBD2 (5 bases each). The germline V gene encodes CDR1 SNHLY and CDR2 FYNNEI. The V and J ends lost 7 bases and 4 bases respectively, with 15 bases between them. The CDR3 spans 14 residues. The DNA for the CDR3 is TGTGCCAGCACCTGGGGCCGAGGGGCAGATACGCAGTATTTT. Translated: CASTWGRGADTQYF.